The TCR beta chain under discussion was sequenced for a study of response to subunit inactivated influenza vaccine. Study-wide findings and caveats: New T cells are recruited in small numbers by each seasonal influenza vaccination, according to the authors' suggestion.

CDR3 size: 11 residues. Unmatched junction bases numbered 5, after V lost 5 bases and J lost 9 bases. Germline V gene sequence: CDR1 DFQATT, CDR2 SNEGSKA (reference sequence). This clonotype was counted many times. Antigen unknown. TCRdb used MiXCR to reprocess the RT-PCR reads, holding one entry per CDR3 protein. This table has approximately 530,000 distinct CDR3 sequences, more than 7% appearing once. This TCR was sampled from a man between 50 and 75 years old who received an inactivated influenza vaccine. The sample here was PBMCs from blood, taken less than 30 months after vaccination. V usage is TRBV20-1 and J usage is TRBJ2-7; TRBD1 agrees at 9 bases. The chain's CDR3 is CSARDRVGQYF. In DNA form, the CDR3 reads TGCAGTGCTCGGGACAGGGTGGGGCAGTACTTC.